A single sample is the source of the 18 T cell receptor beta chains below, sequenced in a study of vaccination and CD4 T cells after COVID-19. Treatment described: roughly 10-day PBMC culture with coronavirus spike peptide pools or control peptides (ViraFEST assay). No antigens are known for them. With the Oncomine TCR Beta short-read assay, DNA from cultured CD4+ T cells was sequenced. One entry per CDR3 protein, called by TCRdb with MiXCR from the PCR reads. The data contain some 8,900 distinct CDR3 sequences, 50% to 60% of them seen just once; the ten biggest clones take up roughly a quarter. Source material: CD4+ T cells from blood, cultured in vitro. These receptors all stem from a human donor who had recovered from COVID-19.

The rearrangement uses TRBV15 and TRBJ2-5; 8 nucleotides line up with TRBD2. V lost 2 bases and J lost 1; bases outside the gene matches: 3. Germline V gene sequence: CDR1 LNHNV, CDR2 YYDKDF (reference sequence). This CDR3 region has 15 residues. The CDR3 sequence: CATSRRLASQETQYF. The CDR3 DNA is TGTGCCACCAGCAGAAGACTAGCGTCCCAAGAGACCCAGTACTTC.

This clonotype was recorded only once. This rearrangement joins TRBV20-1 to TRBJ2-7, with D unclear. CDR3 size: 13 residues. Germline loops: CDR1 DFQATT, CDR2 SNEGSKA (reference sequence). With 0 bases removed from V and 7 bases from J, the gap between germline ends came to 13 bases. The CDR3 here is CSARDPIRDEQYF. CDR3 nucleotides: TGCAGTGCTAGAGACCCAATTAGGGATGAGCAGTACTTC.

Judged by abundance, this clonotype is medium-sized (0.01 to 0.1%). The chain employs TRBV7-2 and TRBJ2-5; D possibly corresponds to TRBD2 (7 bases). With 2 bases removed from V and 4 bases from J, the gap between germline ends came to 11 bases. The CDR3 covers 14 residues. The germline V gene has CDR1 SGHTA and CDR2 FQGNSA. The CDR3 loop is CASSLMGGGETQYF. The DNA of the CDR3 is TGTGCCAGCAGCTTAATGGGAGGGGGAGAGACCCAGTACTTC.

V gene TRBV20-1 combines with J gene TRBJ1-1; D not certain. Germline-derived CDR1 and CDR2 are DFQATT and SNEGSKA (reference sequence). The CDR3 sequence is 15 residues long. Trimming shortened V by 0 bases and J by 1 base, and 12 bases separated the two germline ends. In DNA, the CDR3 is TGCAGTGCTAGAGACTTTGGCAGCGGGAACACTGAAGCTTTCTTT. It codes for CSARDFGSGNTEAFF.

For the CDR3, the DNA is TGCAGTCCACGTGGGCAGGCTAATTCACCCCTCCACTTT. Its protein is CSPRGQANSPLHF. The chain couples TRBV20-1 to TRBJ1-6; D uncertain. V was clipped by 8 bases and J by 6 bases, with 14 bases between them. The CDR3 is 13 amino acids. Germline V gene lookup returns CDR1 DFQATT and CDR2 SNEGSKA (reference sequence).

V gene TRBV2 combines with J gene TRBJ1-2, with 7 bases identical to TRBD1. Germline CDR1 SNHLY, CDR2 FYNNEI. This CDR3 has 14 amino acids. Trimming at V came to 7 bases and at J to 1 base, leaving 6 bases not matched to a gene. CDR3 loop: CASTVQGGNYGYTF. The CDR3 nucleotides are TGTGCCAGCACCGTCCAGGGGGGTAACTATGGCTACACCTTC.

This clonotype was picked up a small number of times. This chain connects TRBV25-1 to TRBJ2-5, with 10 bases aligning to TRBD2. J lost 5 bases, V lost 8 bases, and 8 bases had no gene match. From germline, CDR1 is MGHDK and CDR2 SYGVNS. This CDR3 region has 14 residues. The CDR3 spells CASELAGVGETQYF. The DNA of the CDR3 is TGTGCCAGCGAGCTAGCGGGAGTAGGGGAGACCCAGTACTTC.

The chain's CDR3 is CSAPPGGETQYF. CDR3 in DNA: TGCAGTGCGCCCCCGGGAGGGGAGACCCAGTACTTC. The chain combines TRBV20-1 with TRBJ2-5, with TRBD2 identical over 8 bases. With 6 bases clipped from V and 5 bases from J, the junction kept 5 bases outside the gene matches. The CDR3 extends over 12 amino acids. In germline, CDR1 is DFQATT, CDR2 SNEGSKA (reference sequence).

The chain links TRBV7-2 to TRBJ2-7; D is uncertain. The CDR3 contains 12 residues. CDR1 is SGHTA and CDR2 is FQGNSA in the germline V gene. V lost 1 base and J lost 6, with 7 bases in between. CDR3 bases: TGTGCCAGCAGCTTAGTATCCAGCGAGCAGTACTTC. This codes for CASSLVSSEQYF.

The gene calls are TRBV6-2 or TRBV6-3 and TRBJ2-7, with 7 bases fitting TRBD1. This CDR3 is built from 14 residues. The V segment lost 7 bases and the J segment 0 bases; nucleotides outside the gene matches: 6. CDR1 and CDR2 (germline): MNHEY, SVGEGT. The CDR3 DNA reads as TGTGCCAGCACCTACGGGACAGTCTCCTACGAGCAGTACTTC. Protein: CASTYGTVSYEQYF.

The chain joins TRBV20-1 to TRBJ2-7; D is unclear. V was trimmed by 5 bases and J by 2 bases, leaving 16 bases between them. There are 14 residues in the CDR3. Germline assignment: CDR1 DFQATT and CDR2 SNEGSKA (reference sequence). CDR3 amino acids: CSARVLRAPYEQYF. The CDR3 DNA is TGCAGTGCTCGGGTCCTTAGGGCCCCCTACGAGCAGTACTTC.

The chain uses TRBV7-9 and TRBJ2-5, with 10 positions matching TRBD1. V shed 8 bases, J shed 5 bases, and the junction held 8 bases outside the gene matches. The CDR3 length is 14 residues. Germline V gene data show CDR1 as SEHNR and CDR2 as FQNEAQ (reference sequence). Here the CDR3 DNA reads TGTGCCAGCGGTCGACAGGGGGCTTTGGAGACCCAGTACTTC. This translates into CASGRQGALETQYF.

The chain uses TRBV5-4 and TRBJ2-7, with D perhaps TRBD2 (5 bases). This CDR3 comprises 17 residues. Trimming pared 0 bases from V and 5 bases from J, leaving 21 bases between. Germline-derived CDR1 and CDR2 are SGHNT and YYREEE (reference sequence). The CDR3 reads CASSLAVGSRRGHEQYF. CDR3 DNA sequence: TGTGCCAGCAGCTTGGCAGTTGGTTCCCGGAGAGGGCACGAGCAGTACTTC.

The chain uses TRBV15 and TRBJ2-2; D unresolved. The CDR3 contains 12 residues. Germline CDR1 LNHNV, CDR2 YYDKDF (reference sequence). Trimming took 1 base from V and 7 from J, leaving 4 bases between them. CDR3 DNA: TGTGCCACCAGCAGAGCAGGCGGGGAGCTGTTTTTT. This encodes CATSRAGGELFF.

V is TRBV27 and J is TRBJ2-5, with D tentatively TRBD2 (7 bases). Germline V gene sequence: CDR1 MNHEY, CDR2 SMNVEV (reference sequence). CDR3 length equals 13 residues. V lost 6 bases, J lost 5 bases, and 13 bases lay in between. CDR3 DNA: TGTGCCAGCAGGGGGGGGGGGCTGGAGACCCAGTACTTC. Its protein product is CASRGGGLETQYF.

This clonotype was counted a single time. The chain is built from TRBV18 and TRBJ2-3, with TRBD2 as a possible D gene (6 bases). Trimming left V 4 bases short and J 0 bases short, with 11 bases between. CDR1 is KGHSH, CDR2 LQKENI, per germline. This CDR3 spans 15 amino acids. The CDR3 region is CASSQDYLSTDTQYF. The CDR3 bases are TGTGCCAGCTCACAGGACTACCTTAGCACAGATACGCAGTATTTT.

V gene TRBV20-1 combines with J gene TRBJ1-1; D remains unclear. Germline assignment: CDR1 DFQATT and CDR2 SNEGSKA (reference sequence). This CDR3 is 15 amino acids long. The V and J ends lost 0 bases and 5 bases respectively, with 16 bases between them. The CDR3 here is CSARDSPVRGTEAFF. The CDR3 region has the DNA TGCAGTGCTAGAGATTCCCCCGTACGTGGGACTGAAGCTTTCTTT.

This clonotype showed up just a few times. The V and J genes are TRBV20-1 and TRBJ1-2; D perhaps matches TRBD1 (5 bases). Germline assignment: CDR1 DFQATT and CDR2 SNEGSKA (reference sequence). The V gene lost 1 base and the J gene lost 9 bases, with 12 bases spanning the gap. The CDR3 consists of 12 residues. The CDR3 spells CSARVGADRYTF. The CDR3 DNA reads TGCAGTGCTAGAGTTGGGGCCGACCGCTACACCTTC.